A selection of T cell receptor beta chains follows, all from one sample in a study of blood T cell repertoires in COVID-19. Sequencing was performed with immunoSEQ multiplex PCR; in TCRdb, only in-frame clones are kept and a portion is missing. Altogether about 160,000 clones are present, less than 85% being singletons, with the ten largest covering approximately 3%. The sequencing sample was made of peripheral blood. The receptor source for this set is a human donor with acute or convalescent COVID-19. The donor label of this sample is uncertain. The CDR3 runs from the conserved cysteine through the conserved F or W. The D gene is left open where the match is weak. The size of a clone is reported for some rows only, either as once, few or many, or as a class for expanded clones.

>TRBV10-1|TRBJ1-3|once|-
CASSAHRISRSGNTIYF
TGCGCCAGCAGTGCCCACAGGATATCGAGGTCTGGAAACACCATATATTTT
>TRBV5-4|TRBJ2-5|-|-
CASSFGGTLHQETQYF
TGTGCCAGCAGCTTCGGAGGGACCCTCCACCAAGAGACCCAGTACTTC
>TRBV4-2|TRBJ2-1|-|TRBD2
CASSREPTSGGGNEQFF
TGTGCCAGCAGCCGAGAACCAACTAGCGGGGGGGGGAATGAGCAGTTCTTC
>TRBV10-2|TRBJ2-7|-|-
CASIPSTSYEQYF
TGCGCCAGCATCCCTTCAACTTCCTACGAGCAGTACTTC
>TRBV7-9|TRBJ1-1|-|-
CASSSGALNTEAFF
TGTGCCAGCTCTTCAGGGGCCCTGAACACTGAAGCTTTCTTT
>TRBV11-3|TRBJ2-2|-|-
CASSHLYTGELFF
TGTGCCAGCAGCCATCTATACACCGGGGAGCTGTTTTTT
>TRBV15|TRBJ1-2|-|-
CATSREGGDYGYTF
TGTGCCACCAGCAGAGAGGGAGGAGACTATGGCTACACCTTC
>TRBV29-1|TRBJ1-1|-|-
CSVYEPSVNTEAFF
TGCAGCGTTTATGAACCGAGCGTTAACACTGAAGCTTTCTTT
>TRBV11-1|TRBJ2-1|-|TRBD2
CASSLLSGGHGEQFF
TGTGCCAGCAGCCTTCTTTCGGGGGGGCATGGAGAGCAGTTCTTC
>TRBV5-1|TRBJ2-2|-|TRBD2
CASSLQGGGNTGELFF
TGCGCCAGCAGCTTGCAAGGCGGGGGGAACACCGGGGAGCTGTTTTTT
>TRBV2|TRBJ2-6|once|TRBD1
CASSIQGVQSGANVLTF
TGTGCCAGCAGCATACAGGGGGTCCAATCTGGGGCCAACGTCCTGACTTTC
>TRBV29-1|TRBJ1-2|-|TRBD1
CSPRTPTGGFYGYTF
TGCAGCCCCCGAACTCCGACAGGGGGCTTCTATGGCTACACCTTC
>TRBV5-1|TRBJ1-2|-|-
CASSLEGGGYGYTF
TGCGCCAGCAGCTTGGAGGGTGGAGGCTATGGCTACACCTTC
>TRBV30|TRBJ2-3|-|TRBD1
CAWGPGTAQAVDTQYF
TGTGCCTGGGGTCCCGGGACAGCCCAGGCTGTGGATACGCAGTATTTT
>TRBV19|TRBJ2-7|-|TRBD2
CASSRGGAMYEQYF
TGTGCCAGTAGCCGCGGGGGGGCCATGTACGAGCAGTACTTC
>TRBV18|TRBJ2-5|-|-
CASSPPAEKETQYF
TGTGCCAGCTCACCGCCGGCGGAGAAGGAGACCCAGTACTTC
>TRBV30|TRBJ1-1|-|TRBD1
CAWGKQGPGNTEAFF
TGTGCCTGGGGGAAACAGGGGCCGGGGAACACTGAAGCTTTCTTT
>TRBV9|TRBJ2-2|once|-
CASSRGPTPEVGELFF
TGTGCCAGCAGCCGCGGGCCAACTCCGGAGGTCGGGGAGCTGTTTTTT
>TRBV15|TRBJ2-3|-|TRBD2
CATSTRLAEVTDTQYF
TGTGCCACCAGCACCAGACTAGCGGAAGTCACAGATACGCAGTATTTT
>TRBV7-9|TRBJ1-1|-|-
CASSPQANTEAFF
TGTGCCAGCAGCCCTCAGGCGAACACTGAAGCTTTCTTT
>TRBV11-3|TRBJ1-6|-|TRBD1
CASSLEVFGQGNNSPLHF
TGTGCCAGCAGCTTAGAAGTCTTTGGACAGGGGAATAATTCACCCCTCCACTTT
>TRBV7-2|TRBJ2-1|-|TRBD2
CASSLAPLAGVLDNEQFF
TGTGCCAGCAGCTTAGCCCCCCTAGCGGGGGTTTTAGACAATGAGCAGTTCTTC
>TRBV9|TRBJ1-2|-|-
CASSVDVNYGYTF
TGTGCCAGCAGCGTAGATGTAAACTATGGCTACACCTTC
>TRBV13|TRBJ2-2|-|TRBD2
CASRSERGGPDGELFF
TGTGCCAGCAGATCCGAGCGGGGGGGCCCTGACGGGGAGCTGTTTTTT
>TRBV9|TRBJ2-2|once|TRBD1
CASSVEGARGTGELFF
TGTGCCAGCAGCGTAGAGGGGGCCAGAGGCACCGGGGAGCTGTTTTTT
>TRBV6-6|TRBJ1-1|once|-
CASIQTAEAFF
TGTGCCAGCATCCAGACTGCCGAAGCTTTCTTT
>TRBV30|TRBJ2-1|-|-
CAWSSGGKAQFF
TGTGCCTGGAGTTCGGGCGGGAAGGCGCAGTTCTTC
>TRBV28|TRBJ1-6|-|TRBD1
CASRFVVGQASGYNSPLHF
TGTGCCAGCAGATTTGTGGTAGGACAGGCCTCGGGGTATAATTCACCCCTCCACTTT
>TRBV7-9|TRBJ1-1|-|-
CASSLTGNEAFF
TGTGCCAGCAGCCTTACAGGGAACGAAGCTTTCTTT
>TRBV2|TRBJ2-6|-|-
CASSPPVGHEANVLTF
TGTGCCAGCAGCCCCCCGGTGGGACATGAGGCCAACGTCCTGACTTTC
>TRBV7-8|TRBJ1-1|-|-
CASSLAWNTEAFF
TGTGCCAGCAGTCTGGCTTGGAACACTGAAGCTTTCTTT
>TRBV15|TRBJ1-2|-|-
CATSRDQTFDYGYTF
TGTGCCACCAGCAGAGATCAAACTTTTGACTATGGCTACACCTTC
>TRBV21-1|TRBJ2-1|-|-
CASSNGGQGAPPGYNEQFF
TGTGCCAGCAGCAATGGAGGACAGGGGGCGCCCCCGGGCTACAATGAGCAGTTCTTC
>TRBV4-1|TRBJ2-7|-|-
CASSLGGGVYEQYF
TGCGCCAGCAGCCTAGGCGGGGGCGTCTACGAGCAGTACTTC
>TRBV24-1|TRBJ2-2|-|-
CATSDLGFGDTGELFF
TGTGCCACCAGTGATTTGGGGTTCGGGGATACCGGGGAGCTGTTTTTT
>TRBV5-4|TRBJ1-4|-|TRBD1
CASSGGDRGLVNEKLFF
TGTGCCAGCAGCGGAGGGGACAGGGGGCTAGTTAATGAAAAACTGTTTTTT
>TRBV28|TRBJ2-5|-|-
CASSDLEGFEETQYF
TGTGCCAGCAGCGATTTGGAGGGTTTTGAGGAGACCCAGTACTTC
>TRBV5-6|TRBJ2-7|few|-
CASSHRPSSYEQYF
TGTGCCAGCAGCCATCGCCCGAGCTCCTACGAGCAGTACTTC
>TRBV30|TRBJ1-3|-|TRBD1
CAWRSRTGGNTIYF
TGTGCCTGGAGATCAAGGACAGGGGGAAACACCATATATTTT
>TRBV7-2|TRBJ2-3|-|TRBD2
CASSEGLADTQYF
TGTGCCAGCAGCGAGGGACTAGCAGATACGCAGTATTTT
>TRBV5-6|TRBJ2-1|-|-
CASSGLGRDNEQFF
TGTGCCAGCAGCGGCCTGGGGCGCGACAATGAGCAGTTCTTC
>TRBV5-1|TRBJ2-5|-|TRBD2
CASSLAPSGGPRETQYF
TGCGCCAGCAGCTTGGCCCCTAGCGGGGGGCCCCGAGAGACCCAGTACTTC
>TRBV3-1/TRBV3-2|TRBJ1-2|-|-
CASSPLGGSNGYTF
TGTGCCAGCAGCCCCCTAGGAGGATCTAATGGCTACACCTTC
>TRBV5-7|TRBJ1-3|-|-
CASSFRSGNTIYF
TGTGCCAGCAGCTTCCGCTCTGGAAACACCATATATTTT
>TRBV5-1|TRBJ1-1|-|-
CASSLELINTEAFF
TGCGCCAGCAGCTTGGAACTGATAAACACTGAAGCTTTCTTT
>TRBV9|TRBJ2-5|-|TRBD2
CASSVIAGGGYF
TGTGCCAGCAGCGTAATCGCTGGCGGGGGGTACTTC
>TRBV6-5|TRBJ1-2|-|TRBD1
CASREYAGGGYGYTF
TGTGCCAGCAGGGAGTATGCAGGGGGCGGCTATGGCTACACCTTC
>TRBV7-9|TRBJ1-1|-|-
CASSLGGSNTEAFF
TGTGCCAGCAGCCTTGGGGGGAGTAACACTGAAGCTTTCTTT
>TRBV6-5|TRBJ1-1|-|-
CASSIQKNTEAFF
TGTGCCAGCTCCATACAGAAGAACACTGAAGCTTTCTTT
>TRBV2|TRBJ1-1|few|-
CASSDGPVGKTEAFF
TGTGCCAGCAGTGATGGGCCGGTGGGTAAGACTGAAGCTTTCTTT
>TRBV14|TRBJ1-2|once|TRBD1
CASSPDLGTGVYGYTF
TGTGCCAGCAGCCCCGACCTCGGGACAGGTGTCTATGGCTACACCTTC
>TRBV7-2|TRBJ2-5|-|TRBD2
CASSLPWGGREETQYF
TGTGCCAGCAGCCTGCCTTGGGGGGGGAGGGAAGAGACCCAGTACTTC
>TRBV5-1|TRBJ2-1|once|-
CASSTQGWYNEQFF
TGCGCCAGCAGCACACAGGGTTGGTACAATGAGCAGTTCTTC
>TRBV21-1|TRBJ2-1|-|-
CASSPISSPNEQFF
TGTGCCAGCAGCCCCATTTCGAGCCCCAATGAGCAGTTCTTC
>TRBV7-9|TRBJ2-5|-|-
CASSRAAGSGGETQYF
TGTGCCAGCAGCCGAGCCGCCGGGAGCGGAGGAGAGACCCAGTACTTC
>TRBV7-6|TRBJ2-7|few|-
CASSLARDRIWGNEQYF
TGTGCCAGCAGCTTAGCGCGAGACAGAATTTGGGGTAACGAGCAGTACTTC